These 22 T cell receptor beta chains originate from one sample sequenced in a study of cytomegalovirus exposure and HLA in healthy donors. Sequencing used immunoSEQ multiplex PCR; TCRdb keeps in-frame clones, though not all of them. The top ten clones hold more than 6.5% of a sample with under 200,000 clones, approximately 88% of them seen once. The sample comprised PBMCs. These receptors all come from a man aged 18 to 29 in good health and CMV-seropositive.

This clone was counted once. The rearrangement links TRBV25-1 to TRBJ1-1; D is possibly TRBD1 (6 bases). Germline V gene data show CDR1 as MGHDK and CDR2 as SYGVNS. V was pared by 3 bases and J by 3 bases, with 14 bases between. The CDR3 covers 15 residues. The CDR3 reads CASSESTGWDTEAFF. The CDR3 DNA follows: TGTGCCAGCAGTGAGTCAACAGGGTGGGACACTGAAGCTTTCTTT.

In nucleotides, the CDR3 is TGTGCCAGCAGCGTAGGGGCGGGCGGTGGGTACAATGAGCAGTTCTTC. Its translation: CASSVGAGGGYNEQFF. The chain uses TRBV9 and TRBJ2-1; TRBD2 is a possible D gene (5 bases). The ends were cut back, 0 bases at V and 4 bases at J, with 14 bases in the middle. The germline CDR1 and CDR2 sequences are SGDLS and YYNGEE. The CDR3 totals 16 residues.

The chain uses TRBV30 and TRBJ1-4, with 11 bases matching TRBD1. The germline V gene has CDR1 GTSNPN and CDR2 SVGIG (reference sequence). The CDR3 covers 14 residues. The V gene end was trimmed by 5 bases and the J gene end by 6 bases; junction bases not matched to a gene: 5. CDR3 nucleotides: TGTGCCTGGGGACAGGGGGCGGGGTATGAAAAACTGTTTTTT. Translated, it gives CAWGQGAGYEKLFF.

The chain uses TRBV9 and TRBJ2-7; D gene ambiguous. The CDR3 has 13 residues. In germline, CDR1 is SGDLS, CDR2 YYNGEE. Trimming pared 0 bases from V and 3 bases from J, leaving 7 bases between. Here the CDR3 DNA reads TGTGCCAGCAGCGTAGCAAGCAACTACGAGCAGTACTTC. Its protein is CASSVASNYEQYF.

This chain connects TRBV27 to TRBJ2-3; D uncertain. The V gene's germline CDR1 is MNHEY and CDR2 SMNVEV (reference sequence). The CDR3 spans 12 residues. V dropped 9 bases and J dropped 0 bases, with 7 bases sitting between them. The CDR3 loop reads CASLQSTDTQYF. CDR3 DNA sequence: TGTGCCAGTTTACAGAGCACAGATACGCAGTATTTT.

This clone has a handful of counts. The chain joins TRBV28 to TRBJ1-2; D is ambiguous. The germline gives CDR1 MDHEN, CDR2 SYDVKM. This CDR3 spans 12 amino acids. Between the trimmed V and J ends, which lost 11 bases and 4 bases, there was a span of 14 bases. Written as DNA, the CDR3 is TGTGCCGCCGAGGGTCTCTCCTATGGCTACACCTTC. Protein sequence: CAAEGLSYGYTF.

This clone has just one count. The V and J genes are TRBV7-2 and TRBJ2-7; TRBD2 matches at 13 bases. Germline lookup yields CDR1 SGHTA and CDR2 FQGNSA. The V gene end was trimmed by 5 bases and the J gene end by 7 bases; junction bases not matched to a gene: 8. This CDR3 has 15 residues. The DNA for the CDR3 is TGTGCCAGCAGCCACGGACTAGCGGGAGCGTGGGAGCAGTACTTC. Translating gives CASSHGLAGAWEQYF.

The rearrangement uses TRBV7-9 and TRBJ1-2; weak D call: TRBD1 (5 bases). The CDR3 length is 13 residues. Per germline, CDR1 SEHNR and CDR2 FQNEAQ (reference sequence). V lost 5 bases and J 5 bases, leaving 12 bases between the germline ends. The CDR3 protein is CASSPGVYYGYTF. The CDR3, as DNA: TGTGCCAGCAGCCCGGGGGTCTATTATGGCTACACCTTC.

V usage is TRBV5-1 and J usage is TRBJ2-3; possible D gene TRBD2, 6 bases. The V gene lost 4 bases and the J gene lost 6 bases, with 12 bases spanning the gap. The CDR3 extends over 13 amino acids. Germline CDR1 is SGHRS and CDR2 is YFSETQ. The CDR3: CASSHGGPDTQYF. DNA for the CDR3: TGCGCCAGCAGCCACGGGGGTCCGGATACGCAGTATTTT.

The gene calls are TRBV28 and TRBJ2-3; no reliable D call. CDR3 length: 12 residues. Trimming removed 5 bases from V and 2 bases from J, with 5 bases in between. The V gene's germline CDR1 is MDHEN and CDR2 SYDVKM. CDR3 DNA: TGTGCCAGCAGTGGGCCCACAGATACGCAGTATTTT. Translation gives CASSGPTDTQYF. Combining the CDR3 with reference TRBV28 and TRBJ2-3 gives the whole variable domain DVKVTQSSRYLVKRTGEKVFLECVQDMDHENMFWYRQDPGLGLRLIYFSYDVKMKEKGDIPEGYSVSREKKERFSLILESASTNQTSMYLCASSGPTDTQYFGPGTRLTVL.

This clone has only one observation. CDR3 nucleotides: TGTGCCAGCAGCTTGGGGACAGGGGTTCCCAACTATGGCTACACCTTC. Its translation is CASSLGTGVPNYGYTF. This chain uses TRBV7-3 with TRBJ1-2, with TRBD1 identical over 10 bases. V shed 3 bases and J 2 bases; nucleotides not matched to a gene: 6. Looked up from germline, CDR1 is SGHTA and CDR2 is FQGTGA. CDR3 size: 16 residues.

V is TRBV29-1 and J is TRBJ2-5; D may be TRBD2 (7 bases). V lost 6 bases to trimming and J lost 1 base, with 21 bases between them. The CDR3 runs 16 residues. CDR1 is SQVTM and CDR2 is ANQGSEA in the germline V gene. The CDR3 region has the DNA TGCAGCGTGAGGGAGGGGGGCAGGGGACCCCAAGAGACCCAGTACTTC. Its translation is CSVREGGRGPQETQYF.

The chain's CDR3 is CASSYSQNTEAFF. In DNA, the CDR3 is TGTGCCAGCAGTTACTCCCAGAACACTGAAGCTTTCTTT. This rearrangement joins TRBV6-5 to TRBJ1-1; D is ambiguous. CDR3 size: 13 residues. Trimming left V 0 bases short and J 1 base short, with 3 bases between. Germline values: CDR1 MNHEY, CDR2 SVGAGI.

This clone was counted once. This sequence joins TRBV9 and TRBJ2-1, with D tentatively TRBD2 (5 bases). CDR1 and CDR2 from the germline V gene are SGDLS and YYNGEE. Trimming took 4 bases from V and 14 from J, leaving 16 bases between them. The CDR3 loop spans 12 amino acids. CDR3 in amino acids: CASSRDSPRKFF. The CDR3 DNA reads TGTGCCAGCAGCCGGGATAGCCCACGGAAGTTCTTC.

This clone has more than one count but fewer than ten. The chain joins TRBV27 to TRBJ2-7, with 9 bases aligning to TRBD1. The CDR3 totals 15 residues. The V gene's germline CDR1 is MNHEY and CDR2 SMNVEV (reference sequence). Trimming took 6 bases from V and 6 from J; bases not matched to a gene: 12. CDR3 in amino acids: CASSPDLTGGLEQYF. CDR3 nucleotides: TGTGCCAGCAGCCCGGACTTGACAGGGGGGCTCGAGCAGTACTTC.

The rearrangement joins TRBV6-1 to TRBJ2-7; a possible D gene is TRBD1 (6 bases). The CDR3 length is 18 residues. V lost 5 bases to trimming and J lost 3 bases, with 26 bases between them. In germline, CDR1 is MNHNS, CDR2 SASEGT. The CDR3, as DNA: TGTGCCAGCAGTAAAGAGGGACACAAGATGACGAGCTTCTACGAGCAGTACTTC. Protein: CASSKEGHKMTSFYEQYF.

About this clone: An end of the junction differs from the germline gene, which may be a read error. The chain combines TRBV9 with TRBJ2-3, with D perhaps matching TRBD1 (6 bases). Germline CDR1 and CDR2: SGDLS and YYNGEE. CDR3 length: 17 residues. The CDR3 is CASSVGPRGAATDTQYF. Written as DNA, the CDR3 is TGTGCCAGCAGTGTAGGACCCAGGGGAGCGGCCACAGATACGCAGTATTTT.

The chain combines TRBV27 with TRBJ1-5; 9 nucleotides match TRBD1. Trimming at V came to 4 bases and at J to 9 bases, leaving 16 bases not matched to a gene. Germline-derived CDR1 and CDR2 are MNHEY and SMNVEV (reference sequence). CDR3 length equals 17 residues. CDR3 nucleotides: TGTGCCAGCAGTTCCCTTAAACCGGGACAGGGATATGGGCCCCAGCATTTT. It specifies CASSSLKPGQGYGPQHF.

CDR3 DNA: TGCGCCAGCAGCGTCGAACCCTCGCGGGAATTGAGCACAGATACGCAGTATTTT. Its translation: CASSVEPSRELSTDTQYF. The J gene is TRBJ2-3, the V gene TRBV4-1; a weak D match, TRBD2 (6 bases). Trimming left V 5 bases short and J 0 bases short, with 21 bases between. The CDR3 is made up of 18 amino acids. CDR1 is MGHRA, CDR2 YSYEKL, per germline.

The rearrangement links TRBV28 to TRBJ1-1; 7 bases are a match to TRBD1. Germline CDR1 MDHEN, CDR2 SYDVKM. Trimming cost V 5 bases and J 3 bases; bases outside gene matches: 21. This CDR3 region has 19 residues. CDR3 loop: CASSPGQAGLGLLYTEAFF. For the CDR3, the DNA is TGTGCCAGCAGTCCAGGACAGGCGGGGCTCGGCCTCTTATACACTGAAGCTTTCTTT.

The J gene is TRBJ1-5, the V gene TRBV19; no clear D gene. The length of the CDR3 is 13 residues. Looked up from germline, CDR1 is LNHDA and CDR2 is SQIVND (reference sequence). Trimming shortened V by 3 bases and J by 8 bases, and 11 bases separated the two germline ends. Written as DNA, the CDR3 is TGTGCCAGTAGTATGCGGCGGTTGGAGCCCCAGCATTTT. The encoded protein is CASSMRRLEPQHF.

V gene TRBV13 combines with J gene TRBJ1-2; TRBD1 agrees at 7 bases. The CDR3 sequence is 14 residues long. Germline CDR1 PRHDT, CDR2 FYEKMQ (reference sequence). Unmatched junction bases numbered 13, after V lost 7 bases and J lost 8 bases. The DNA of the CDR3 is TGTGCCAGCACCCCAAGGGGGCAGATGGGGGGCTACACCTTC. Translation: CASTPRGQMGGYTF.